The TCR beta chain under discussion was sequenced for a study of control samples from healthy donors and cancer patients (TCRdb year 2020). Library creation used the immunoSEQ multiplex PCR assay. As stored in TCRdb, this immuneACCESS dataset retains in-frame rearrangements with V and J assigned. A fraction of the clones does not appear; measured against another copy, unresolved V genes explain less than half of the discrepancy, and the remainder lacks a known reason. The sample table lists tens of thousands of clones, 85% to 95% of them with a count of one. Of the sample, about 1.5% falls within the top ten clones. This clone has only a few counts. Its antigen has not been determined. No base-level quality is on record; no much larger clone is a single base apart. The germline V gene gives CDR1 as KGHSH and CDR2 as LQKENI. V lost 0 bases and J lost 2 bases; the stretch between them is 7 bases long. Taken from cysteine to phenylalanine, the CDR3 has 14 residues. CDR3 DNA is the only sequence kept; it has 42 bases, read in frame from the first base.

The sample taken for sequencing was blood. The receptor's source is a woman aged 25 to 39 in good health. The sequence joins TRBV18 to TRBJ1-2, with the identity of the D gene unclear. The bases are TGTGCCAGCTCACCACCGGTTTCGAACTATGGCTACACCTTC. Its protein reads: CASSPPVSNYGYTF.